This TCR beta chain came from a study of Ad26.COV2.S vaccination and SARS-CoV-2 variants. CDR1 is SGHTA and CDR2 is FQGNSA in the germline V gene. CDR3 length: 17 residues. The V gene end was trimmed by 5 bases and the J gene end by 0 bases; junction bases not matched to a gene: 11. Only in-frame clones appear in the TCRdb table, and some are missing; sequencing was by immunoSEQ multiplex PCR. The table records fewer than 300,000 clones, about 87% of them present only once. The treatment denotes: some 19 received Ad26.COV2.S at low or high dose, single or two shots; roughly 5 received placebo; per-sample allocation not given. Vaccine and placebo recipients were sampled on day 63 after the first injection. The sample came from a Boston adult aged 18-55 years.

The chain joins TRBV7-2 to TRBJ2-3; 7 bases agree with TRBD2. The sample here was peripheral blood, taken in a trial of Ad26.COV2.S vaccine versus placebo. This TCR was sampled from a person aged 18-60 years who received the Ad26.COV2.S COVID-19 vaccine or a placebo. The CDR3 sequence: CASSQTRTRASTDTQYF. DNA of the CDR3: TGTGCCAGCAGCCAAACAAGGACTAGGGCCAGCACAGATACGCAGTATTTT.